This T cell receptor (beta chain) was observed in a study of blood T cells in healthy people across ages. A second about 7 to 11 cycle PCR used barcoded and J-beta primers. From the 5' RACE reads, TCRdb called clonotypes with MiXCR, one entry per CDR3 protein. Among 1,500,000 or so distinct CDR3 sequences listed, 55% to 75% were seen once. No fewer than 6 micrograms of total RNA were isolated from every sample. In germline, CDR1 is SGHVS, CDR2 FNYEAQ. Deletions cut 4 bases from V and 1 base from J, with 14 bases between. This CDR3 has 16 residues. Sequenced input: blood. The source is a man between 18 and 29 years old in good health. J is TRBJ2-1 and V is TRBV7-6, with unresolved D. CDR3 nucleotide sequence: TGTGCCAGCAGCTCCCTCCAAGGATCGTCCTACAATGAGCAGTTCTTC. Amino acids: CASSSLQGSSYNEQFF.